Given below is one TCR beta chain in context. Its antigen is still unknown. This sample is drawn from a study of graft-versus-host responses after intestinal transplantation. Study-wide context: Every recipient had anti-thymocyte globulin induction and about three years of tacrolimus plus steroids. Broader study findings: Individuals carrying graft-donor T cell macrochimerism showed high graft-versus-host to host-versus-graft clonal ratios in allografts. Ileal or blood samples showed some GvH clones first, and such clones were also found in recipient marrow.

Germline CDR1 MGHRA, CDR2 YSYEKL. Trimming removed 1 base at V and 4 bases at J, with 11 bases between. The CDR3 is made up of 14 amino acids. Method: immunoSEQ multiplex PCR; TCRdb's copy keeps in-frame clones and lacks some. The sample contains fewer than 110,000 clones, over 85% of which appear only once. The clonotype comes from a human donor who received an intestinal transplant. The chain couples TRBV4-1 to TRBJ2-7; possible D gene TRBD2, 7 bases. The starting material was unstimulated CD8+ T cells sorted from spleen or lymph node cells, obtained before intestinal transplant. The CDR3 protein is CASSQVKGGYEQYF. CDR3 in DNA: TGCGCCAGCAGCCAAGTTAAGGGGGGGTACGAGCAGTACTTC.